Shown below are 17 T cell receptor beta chains from a single sample sequenced in a study of cytomegalovirus exposure and HLA in healthy donors. The primer mix had 60 Vbeta and 13 Jbeta primers. Repertoires were generated with immunoSEQ multiplex PCR, while TCRdb's copy carries only in-frame clones and drops some. This sample has 280,000 or so clones, with 70% to 90% found just once. The sequenced sample was PBMCs. These receptors were taken from a young woman in good health and CMV-seronegative.

The V call is TRBV7-9, the J call TRBJ1-4, with D unclear. CDR1 is SEHNR, CDR2 FQNEAQ, per germline (reference sequence). This CDR3 is built from 17 residues. V was clipped by 5 bases and J by 4 bases, with 20 bases between them. CDR3 bases: TGTGCCAGCAGCGCACGCCGTTGGGCCTCCAATAATGAAAAACTGTTTTTT. Amino acids: CASSARRWASNNEKLFF.

The rearrangement links TRBV18 to TRBJ1-1; tentatively, D is TRBD1 (6 bases). Germline loops: CDR1 KGHSH, CDR2 LQKENI. Trimming left V 2 bases short and J 5 bases short, with 12 bases between. The CDR3 is made up of 14 amino acids. DNA for the CDR3: TGTGCCAGCTCACCAGGGGGCTCCGGTACTGAAGCTTTCTTT. Translation: CASSPGGSGTEAFF. The variable domain in full, with the rest retrieved from reference TRBV18 and TRBJ1-1, is NAGVMQNPRHLVRRRGQEARLRCSPMKGHSHVYWYRQLPEEGLKFMVYLQKENIIDESGMPKERFSAEFPKEGPSILRIQQVVRGDSAAYFCASSPGGSGTEAFFGQGTRLTVV.

The chain carries TRBV27 and TRBJ1-1, with D possibly matching TRBD1 (6 bases). Trimming removed 5 bases from V and 3 bases from J, with 16 bases in between. Per the germline V gene, CDR1 is MNHEY and CDR2 is SMNVEV (reference sequence). The CDR3 has 15 residues. Here the CDR3 DNA reads TGTGCCAGCAGTGCGCCAGGGGTCGTGCACACTGAAGCTTTCTTT. Protein: CASSAPGVVHTEAFF.

The genes are TRBV5-8 and TRBJ1-6, with 8 bases that match TRBD1. The germline CDR1 and CDR2 sequences are SGHTS and YDEGEE. With V trimmed by 5 bases and J by 5 bases, 6 bases remained unmatched. The CDR3 loop spans 15 amino acids. CDR3 nucleotides: TGTGCCAGCAGACATGGACAGGGAGATAATTCACCCCTCCACTTT. This gives the protein CASRHGQGDNSPLHF.

The rearrangement joins TRBV2 to TRBJ2-3; TRBD2 might be the D (6 bases). The ends were cut back, 4 bases at V and 3 bases at J, with 14 bases in the middle. CDR1 SNHLY and CDR2 FYNNEI come from the germline V gene. The CDR3 covers 15 residues. CDR3 in DNA: TGTGCCAGCAGTGGTCTACTGGCGGGGACAGATACGCAGTATTTT. Its protein product is CASSGLLAGTDTQYF.

The rearrangement joins TRBV13 to TRBJ2-7; TRBD1 might be the D (7 bases). CDR1 and CDR2 (germline): PRHDT, FYEKMQ (reference sequence). V lost 5 bases, J lost 4 bases, and 18 bases lay in between. The CDR3 sequence is 15 residues long. The CDR3 loop is CASSPRQGGRYEQYF. CDR3 DNA: TGTGCCAGCAGCCCCCGACAGGGAGGTCGGTACGAGCAGTACTTC.

The chain couples TRBV12-5 to TRBJ2-7; D call uncertain. The V gene's germline CDR1 is LGHNT and CDR2 FRNRAP. Trimming removed 6 bases from V and 6 bases from J, with 12 bases in between. The CDR3 is made up of 12 amino acids. Here the CDR3 DNA reads TGTGCTAGTGGCAGTAGAGGTCTCGAGCAGTACTTC. Protein: CASGSRGLEQYF.

The chain combines TRBV4-1 with TRBJ1-2; D unresolved. The length of the CDR3 is 14 residues. Trimming took 4 bases from V and 1 from J, leaving 10 bases between them. Looked up from germline, CDR1 is MGHRA and CDR2 is YSYEKL. In nucleotides, the CDR3 is TGCGCCAGCAGCCCGGTTCCGATTAACTATGGCTACACCTTC. Protein sequence: CASSPVPINYGYTF.

J is TRBJ2-2 and V is TRBV30; maybe TRBD2 (5 bases). The CDR3 sequence is 14 residues long. V lost 2 bases and J 2 bases, leaving 9 bases between the germline ends. The germline gives CDR1 GTSNPN, CDR2 SVGIG (reference sequence). CDR3 in amino acids: CAWSMSGNTGELFF. The CDR3 DNA is TGTGCCTGGAGTATGAGCGGAAACACCGGGGAGCTGTTTTTT.

The table lists this clone with a count of one. The same CDR3 arises from other DNA sequences in this sample as well. The CDR3 here is CASSYSGGDYGYTF. The CDR3 nucleotides are TGTGCCAGCAGTTACTCCGGGGGAGACTATGGCTACACCTTC. The genes are TRBV6-5 and TRBJ1-2; TRBD1 is a possible D gene (5 bases). The germline gives CDR1 MNHEY, CDR2 SVGAGI. V was shortened by 0 bases and J by 3 bases, with 8 bases between the two germline ends. The CDR3 length is 14 residues.

Comment on this clone: A junction boundary mismatches the germline segment, possibly from a read error. The J gene is TRBJ2-7, the V gene TRBV7-7; 9 bases are shared with TRBD1. Germline V gene sequence: CDR1 SSHAT, CDR2 FNYEAQ (reference sequence). The CDR3 totals 14 residues. CDR3 residues: CASSLRTGDYEQYF. The CDR3 bases are TGTGCTAGCAGCCTGCGGACAGGGGATTACGAGCAGTACTTC. Using reference TRBV7-7 and TRBJ2-7 for the parts outside the CDR3, the full variable domain is GAGVSQSPRYKVTKRGQDVTLRCDPISSHATLYWYQQALGQGPEFLTYFNYEAQPDKSGLPSDRFSAERPEGSISTLTIQRTEQRDSAMYRCASSLRTGDYEQYFGPGTRLTVT.

The rearrangement uses TRBV5-4 and TRBJ2-5; 14 nucleotides line up with TRBD2. Germline CDR1 SGHNT, CDR2 YYREEE (reference sequence). The CDR3 covers 18 residues. The ends lost 0 bases at V and 4 bases at J; junction bases unmatched: 8. CDR3 in DNA: TGTGCCAGCAGCTTGGAGGGGACTAGCGGGGGCCGAAGAGAGACCCAGTACTTC. This gives the protein CASSLEGTSGGRRETQYF.

The chain combines TRBV11-3 with TRBJ2-1, with 7 bases fitting TRBD2. J lost 8 bases, V lost 1 base, and 11 bases had no gene match. Germline assignment: CDR1 SGHNT and CDR2 YENEEA. This CDR3 spans 16 amino acids. The CDR3 protein is CASSLGRRGTLDEQFF. The DNA for the CDR3 is TGTGCCAGCAGCTTAGGTCGGCGGGGGACCTTGGATGAGCAGTTCTTC.

The V call is TRBV30, the J call TRBJ2-5; a possible D gene is TRBD2 (6 bases). CDR1 is GTSNPN, CDR2 SVGIG, per germline (reference sequence). This CDR3 contains 19 residues. V gave up 0 bases and J gave up 5 bases, with 28 bases separating them. The CDR3 here is CAWSVGWGAPGERRETQYF. Here the CDR3 DNA reads TGTGCCTGGAGTGTAGGATGGGGCGCGCCGGGGGAACGGCGGGAGACCCAGTACTTC.

This clone is a singleton in its sample. The chain couples TRBV6-5 to TRBJ1-6, with D possibly TRBD1 on 6 matching bases. Germline CDR1 MNHEY, CDR2 SVGAGI. CDR3 length: 13 amino acids. V was trimmed by 5 bases and J by 11 bases, leaving 13 bases between them. The CDR3 nucleotides read TGTGCCAGCAGTCGGGACAATTCTACACCCCTCCACTTT. This translates into CASSRDNSTPLHF.

This clone has just one count. For the CDR3, the DNA is TGCGCCAGCAGCTTGGTCGGGGGGCCGCAAGAGACCCAGTACTTC. Encoded protein: CASSLVGGPQETQYF. This chain uses TRBV5-1 with TRBJ2-5; perhaps TRBD2 as D (7 bases). V was pared by 0 bases and J by 2 bases, with 11 bases between. CDR1 SGHRS and CDR2 YFSETQ come from the germline V gene. The CDR3 extends over 15 amino acids.

V is TRBV10-1 and J is TRBJ1-1; the D is unclear. The CDR3 runs to 16 residues. Trimming took 0 bases from V and 4 from J, leaving 15 bases between them. Germline CDR1 and CDR2: WNHNN and SYGVQD (reference sequence). The CDR3 here is CASSESPGKSSTEAFF. CDR3 bases: TGCGCCAGCAGTGAGTCGCCAGGAAAATCGAGCACTGAAGCTTTCTTT.